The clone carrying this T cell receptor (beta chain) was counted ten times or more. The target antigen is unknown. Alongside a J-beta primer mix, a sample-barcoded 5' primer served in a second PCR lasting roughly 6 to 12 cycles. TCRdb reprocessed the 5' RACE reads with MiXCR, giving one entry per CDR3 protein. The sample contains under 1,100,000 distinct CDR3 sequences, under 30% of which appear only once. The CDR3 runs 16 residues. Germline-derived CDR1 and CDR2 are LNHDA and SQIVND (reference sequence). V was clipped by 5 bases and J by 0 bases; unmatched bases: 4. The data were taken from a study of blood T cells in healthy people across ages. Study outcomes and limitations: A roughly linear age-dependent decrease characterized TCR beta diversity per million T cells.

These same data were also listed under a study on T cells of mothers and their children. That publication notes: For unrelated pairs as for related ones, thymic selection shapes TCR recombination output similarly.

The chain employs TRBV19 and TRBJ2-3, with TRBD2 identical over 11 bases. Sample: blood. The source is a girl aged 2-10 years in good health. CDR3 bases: TGTGCCAGTAGTTTCGGACTAGCGGGTAGCACAGATACGCAGTATTTT. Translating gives CASSFGLAGSTDTQYF.